Each of the 7 T cell receptor beta chains below was sequenced from the same sample in a study of blood T cell repertoires in COVID-19. This table comes from immunoSEQ multiplex PCR, and its TCRdb copy is limited to in-frame clones, with some not included. This table holds 75,000 to 90,000 clones, roughly 78% found once. Material: peripheral blood. The receptor source for this set is a woman in her seventies with acute or convalescent COVID-19.

The table lists this clone with a few counts. The chain joins TRBV5-1 to TRBJ1-1, with unresolved D. V dropped 0 bases and J dropped 3 bases, with 12 bases sitting between them. The CDR3 runs to 15 residues. CDR1 is SGHRS, CDR2 YFSETQ, per germline. The CDR3 DNA follows: TGCGCCAGCAGCTTGGAGGGAGCGTCGTACACTGAAGCTTTCTTT. It is translated as CASSLEGASYTEAFF.

The V gene is TRBV6-6, the J gene TRBJ2-5; D gene ambiguous. Germline assignment: CDR1 MNHNY and CDR2 SVGAGI (reference sequence). With 0 bases removed from V and 2 bases from J, the gap between germline ends came to 7 bases. CDR3 length: 14 residues. This CDR3 is CASSYSQVQETQYF. Written as DNA, the CDR3 is TGTGCCAGCAGTTACTCCCAGGTGCAAGAGACCCAGTACTTC.

V and J are TRBV7-3 and TRBJ2-1; 9 bases match TRBD2. The length of the CDR3 is 15 residues. In germline, CDR1 is SGHTA, CDR2 FQGTGA. The J segment lost 0 bases and the V segment lost 4 bases, leaving 1 base of the junction unmatched. The CDR3 loop is CASSSSGASYNEQFF. Written as DNA, the CDR3 is TGTGCCAGCAGCTCTAGCGGGGCCTCCTACAATGAGCAGTTCTTC.

The chain couples TRBV7-9 to TRBJ1-1, with D possibly TRBD1 on 5 matching bases. The CDR3 contains 13 residues. The V and J ends lost 3 bases and 1 base respectively, with 6 bases between them. Germline CDR1 SEHNR, CDR2 FQNEAQ (reference sequence). The CDR3 region is CASSFTGNTEAFF. The CDR3 region has the DNA TGTGCCAGCAGCTTTACAGGGAACACTGAAGCTTTCTTT.

This clone was observed a few times. CDR3 sequence reads: CSVQNTEAFF. CDR3 nucleotide sequence: TGCAGCGTACAGAACACTGAAGCTTTCTTT. The rearrangement uses TRBV29-1 and TRBJ1-1; D remains unclear. Trimming took 6 bases from V and 1 from J, leaving 3 bases between them. CDR3 length: 10 amino acids. CDR1 and CDR2 from the germline V gene are SQVTM and ANQGSEA.

This chain links TRBV6-5 with TRBJ2-2; possibly TRBD1 for D (6 bases). The CDR3 loop spans 15 amino acids. The V end lost 0 bases, the J end lost 4 bases, and 9 bases lay between the germline ends. CDR1 is MNHEY, CDR2 SVGAGI, per germline. The CDR3 coding sequence is TGTGCCAGCAGTTACTCGACAGGACGCACCGGGGAGCTGTTTTTT. The encoded protein is CASSYSTGRTGELFF.

This clone was seen once. This chain connects TRBV11-2 to TRBJ1-5; 10 bases fit TRBD1. The CDR3 sequence is 16 residues long. Trimming took 5 bases from V and 3 from J; bases not matched to a gene: 7. CDR1 is SGHAT, CDR2 FQNNGV, per germline. Written as DNA, the CDR3 is TGTGCCAGCAGCCCGACCGGGACAGGGGCCAATCAGCCCCAGCATTTT. Translating it yields CASSPTGTGANQPQHF.